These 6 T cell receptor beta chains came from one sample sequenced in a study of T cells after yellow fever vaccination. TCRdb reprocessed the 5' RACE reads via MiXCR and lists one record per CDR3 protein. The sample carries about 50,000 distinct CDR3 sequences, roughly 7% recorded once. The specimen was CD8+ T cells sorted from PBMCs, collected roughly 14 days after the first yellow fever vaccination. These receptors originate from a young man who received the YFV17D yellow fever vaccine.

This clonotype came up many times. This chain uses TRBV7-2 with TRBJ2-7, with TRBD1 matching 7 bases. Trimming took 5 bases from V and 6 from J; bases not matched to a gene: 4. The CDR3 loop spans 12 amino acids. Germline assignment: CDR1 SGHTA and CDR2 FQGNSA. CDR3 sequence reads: CASSADRVEQYF. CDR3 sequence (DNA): TGTGCCAGCAGCGCCGACAGGGTCGAGCAGTACTTC.

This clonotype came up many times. CDR3 nucleotides: TGTGCCAGCAGCGTATCGGGCCTGGAGGGCTACACCTTC. Amino acid sequence: CASSVSGLEGYTF. The gene calls are TRBV7-9 and TRBJ1-2; no definite D call. The V end lost 5 bases, the J end lost 8 bases, and 15 bases lay between the germline ends. Germline-derived CDR1 and CDR2 are SEHNR and FQNEAQ (reference sequence). The CDR3 is 13 residues long.

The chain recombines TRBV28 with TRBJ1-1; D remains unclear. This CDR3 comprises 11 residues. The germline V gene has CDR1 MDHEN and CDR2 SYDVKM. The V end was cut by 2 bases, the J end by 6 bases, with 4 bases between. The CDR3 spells CASSLVAEAFF. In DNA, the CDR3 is TGTGCCAGCAGTTTAGTTGCTGAAGCTTTCTTT.

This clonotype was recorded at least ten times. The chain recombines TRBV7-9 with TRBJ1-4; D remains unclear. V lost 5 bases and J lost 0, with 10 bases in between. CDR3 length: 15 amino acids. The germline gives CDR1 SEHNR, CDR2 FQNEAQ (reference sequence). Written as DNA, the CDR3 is TGTGCCAGCAGCAGTACAAGGGCAACTAATGAAAAACTGTTTTTT. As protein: CASSSTRATNEKLFF.

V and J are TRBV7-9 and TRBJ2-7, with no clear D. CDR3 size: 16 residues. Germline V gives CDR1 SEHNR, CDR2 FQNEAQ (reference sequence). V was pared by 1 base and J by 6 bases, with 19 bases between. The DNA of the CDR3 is TGTGCCAGCAGCTTAGTAATAGAGAAGGGATCCCGCGAGCAGTACTTC. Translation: CASSLVIEKGSREQYF.

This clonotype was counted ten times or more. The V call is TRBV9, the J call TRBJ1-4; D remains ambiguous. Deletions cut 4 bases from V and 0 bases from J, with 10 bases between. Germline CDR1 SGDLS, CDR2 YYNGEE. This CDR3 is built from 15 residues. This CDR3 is CASSPSGATNEKLFF. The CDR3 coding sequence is TGTGCCAGCAGCCCATCGGGTGCAACTAATGAAAAACTGTTTTTT.